This T cell receptor beta chain was obtained from a study of blood T cell repertoires in COVID-19. Overall study: The study drew acute and convalescent COVID-19 samples from the United States, Italy and Spain. Nucleic acid was either cDNA or gDNA, and it came from T cells, B-cell-depleted T cells, or PBMCs.

The CDR3 has 16 residues. Germline V gene sequence: CDR1 SQVTM, CDR2 ANQGSEA. V lost 4 bases, J lost 5 bases, and 21 bases lay in between. Original analysis: Counts of nucleated cells, estimated from reference gene primer amplification, were obtained. Only in-frame clones appear in the TCRdb table, and some are missing; sequencing was by immunoSEQ multiplex PCR. Clonal size and the V and J genes are those of that table, whereas D and trimming came from the DNA. This sample carries 200,000 or so clones, 80% to 90% of them seen once, and the ten largest clones take over 9.5%. The sample taken for sequencing was peripheral blood. The TCR comes from a human donor with active or convalescent COVID-19. The donor label of this sample is uncertain. This chain links TRBV29-1 with TRBJ2-1; weak D call: TRBD1 (7 bases). The CDR3 sequence is CSVATGVTSLHNEQFF. The CDR3 bases are TGCAGCGTTGCTACAGGGGTAACTAGCCTTCACAATGAGCAGTTCTTC.